This is a list of T cell receptor beta chains from one sample in a study of cytomegalovirus exposure and HLA in healthy donors. Clones were read by immunoSEQ multiplex PCR, and TCRdb kept only the in-frame ones, dropping some. Here the sample spans 130,000 or so clones, around 80% being singletons. Sequencing was performed on PBMCs. Source of these receptors: a woman aged 40 to 49 in good health and CMV-seronegative. The CDR3 runs from the conserved cysteine through the conserved F or W. The D gene is left open where the match is weak. The size of a clone is reported for some rows only, either as once, few or many, or as a class for expanded clones.

>TRBD1|TRBV27|once|TRBJ1-2
TGTGCCAGCAGTTCCGACACGACAGGGGAAGACTATGGCTACACCTTC
CASSSDTTGEDYGYTF
>-|TRBV21-1|once|TRBJ2-2
TGTGCCAGCAGCAAAGCCGCCGACTGGGGTCTAGCGGGAGGGCCGGGCACCGGGGAGCTGTTTTTT
CASSKAADWGLAGGPGTGELFF
>TRBD1|TRBV7-2|few|TRBJ2-7
TGTGCCAGCAGCTTAGCGACAGGGTTCTACGAGCAGTACTTC
CASSLATGFYEQYF
>-|TRBV7-6|-|TRBJ2-1
TGTGCCAGCAGCTTAGTATTCAGGAACAATGAGCAGTTCTTC
CASSLVFRNNEQFF
>TRBD1|TRBV19|-|TRBJ1-1
TGTGCCAGTAGTCGTTGGGGACAGGGCACTGAAGCTTTCTTT
CASSRWGQGTEAFF
>-|TRBV13|-|TRBJ2-7
TGTGCCAGCGCCGGGGGTCAGATCTACGAGCAGTACTTC
CASAGGQIYEQYF
>-|TRBV28|-|TRBJ1-1
TGTGCCAGCAGTTCCCCCGGGTATAAGAACACTGAAGCTTTCTTT
CASSSPGYKNTEAFF
>-|TRBV28|-|TRBJ1-2
TGTGCCAGCAGTTTAAGGGAGATCATCGGTGGCTACACCTTC
CASSLREIIGGYTF
>TRBD1|TRBV15|once|TRBJ2-1
TGTGCCACCAGCAGAGATATGACAGGGAATGAGCAGTTCTTC
CATSRDMTGNEQFF
>-|TRBV19|-|TRBJ2-1
TGTGCCAGTAGAACCACGGAGGGCCAGGAGCAGTTCTTC
CASRTTEGQEQFF
>TRBD2|TRBV29-1|-|TRBJ2-2
TGCAGCGTAGGGGCTAGCGGGAGAGAAAACACCGGGGAGCTGTTTTTT
CSVGASGRENTGELFF
>TRBD2|TRBV19|few|TRBJ2-1
TGTGCCAGTAGTCCGACTAGCGGAACTTACAATGAGCAGTTCTTC
CASSPTSGTYNEQFF
>-|TRBV5-3|-|TRBJ1-3
TGTGCCAGAAGCTCCGAGAGCGGCGGCAGCTCTGGAAACACCATATATTTT
CARSSESGGSSGNTIYF
>TRBD1|TRBV27|-|TRBJ2-7
TGTGCCAGCAGTTCAGGGGGCGGCTTCTACGAGCAGTACTTC
CASSSGGGFYEQYF
>-|TRBV7-9|-|TRBJ2-3
TGTGCCACTGTGAGGACAGGAGGGGCAAGGGATGCGCAGTATTTT
CATVRTGGARDAQYF
>-|TRBV12-5|-|TRBJ1-1
TGTGCTAGTGGTGAGGGTTCGGCCACGAACACTGAAGCTTTCTTT
CASGEGSATNTEAFF
>TRBD1|TRBV6-5|-|TRBJ1-1
TGTGCCAGCAGCACCGGGGACAGGGGGTACACTGAAGCTTTCTTT
CASSTGDRGYTEAFF
>-|TRBV21-1|-|TRBJ2-4
TGTGCCAGCCCTTTAGCTAGCGGGATCGAAAACATTCAGTACTTC
CASPLASGIENIQYF
>-|TRBV10-3|-|TRBJ2-1
TGTGCCATCAGTGAGTCTGGCCAGATAACCTACAATGAGCAGTTCTTC
CAISESGQITYNEQFF
>-|TRBV7-8|-|TRBJ1-1
TGTGCCAGCAGCTTAGATGGTGGGGGAGGGACTGAAGCTTTCTTT
CASSLDGGGGTEAFF
>TRBD2|TRBV7-2|-|TRBJ2-7
TGTGCCAGCAGCCACACGACTAGCGGGAGCGGCGAGCAGTACTTC
CASSHTTSGSGEQYF
>-|TRBV23-1|-|TRBJ2-7
TGCGCCAGGAGAAACTGCCCCTACGAGCAGTACTTC
CARRNCPYEQYF
>-|TRBV28|-|TRBJ1-1
TGTGCCAGCAGTTTTTGGGGGGGTTACTCCCGGGGGATGAACACTGAAGCTTTCTTT
CASSFWGGYSRGMNTEAFF
>-|TRBV19|few|TRBJ1-1
TGTGCCAGTAGTATAGACGCAGGGGACACTGAAGCTTTCTTT
CASSIDAGDTEAFF
>-|TRBV6-5|-|TRBJ2-2
TGTGCCAGCAGCCTGGCGGGAACAGTGACCGGGGAGCTGTTTTTT
CASSLAGTVTGELFF
>-|TRBV5-1|-|TRBJ2-3
TGCGCCAGCAGCTTGGCCGTCAGAATTAGCACAGATACGCAGTATTTT
CASSLAVRISTDTQYF
>-|TRBV27|-|TRBJ2-7
TGTGCCAGCAGGTTTTCAGCGTCCATTTCCTACGAGCAGTACTTC
CASRFSASISYEQYF
>-|TRBV6-6|-|TRBJ2-4
TGTGCCAGCAGTTACTTGGGGGGTTCGGGAAACATTCAGTACTTC
CASSYLGGSGNIQYF
>TRBD1|TRBV5-1|once|TRBJ2-1
TGCGCCAGCAGCTTGGGACAGGGACCCTACAATGAGCAGTTCTTC
CASSLGQGPYNEQFF
>TRBD2|TRBV19|once|TRBJ2-7
TGTGCCACAGAAGCGGGGGTTCTCTACGAGCAGTACTTC
CATEAGVLYEQYF
>TRBD2|TRBV5-1|-|TRBJ2-5
TGCGCCAGCGAGAGGCTAGCGGGAGGGGGAGAGACCCAGTACTTC
CASERLAGGGETQYF
>TRBD1|TRBV5-1|once|TRBJ1-2
TGCGCCAGCAGCTTGGGGCCGGGACAGGGGAATTATGGCTACACCTTC
CASSLGPGQGNYGYTF
>-|TRBV2|-|TRBJ2-2
TGTGCCAGCAGTGAGAGAACGAACACCGGGGAGCTGTTTTTT
CASSERTNTGELFF
>TRBD1|TRBV4-3|-|TRBJ1-4
TGCGCCAGCAGCCAAGATCTCCCCAGGGGGCGCTTAACTAATGAAAAACTGTTTTTT
CASSQDLPRGRLTNEKLFF
>TRBD1|TRBV14|-|TRBJ2-1
TGTGCCAGCAGGGTGACAGGGGGCTGGAATGAGCAGTTCTTC
CASRVTGGWNEQFF
>TRBD2|TRBV7-3|-|TRBJ2-1
TGTGCCAGCAGCCGATATCCAGCGGGAGGGCCGAGCTCCTACAATGAGCAGTTCTTC
CASSRYPAGGPSSYNEQFF
>TRBD1|TRBV5-4|-|TRBJ1-3
TGTGCCAGCAGCCTGCAGACAGGGCTCTCTGGAAACACCATATATTTT
CASSLQTGLSGNTIYF
>-|TRBV14|-|TRBJ2-2
TGTGCCAGCAGCCAAGACGGGGGCGGGGAGCTGTTTTTT
CASSQDGGGELFF
>TRBD2|TRBV27|-|TRBJ2-1
TGTGCCAGCAGTTTTCTTGGAGGGGTAGCGGGAGACGAGGACAATGAGCAGTTCTTC
CASSFLGGVAGDEDNEQFF
>TRBD1|TRBV6-5|-|TRBJ2-3
TGTGCCAGCAGGGCGATCAGGGGGCTGACAGATACGCAGTATTTT
CASRAIRGLTDTQYF
>-|TRBV11-1|-|TRBJ2-7
TGTGCCAGCAGCTTAGCCGGGACTCCTACCTACGAGCAGTACTTC
CASSLAGTPTYEQYF
>-|TRBV7-8|-|TRBJ2-7
TGTGCCAGCAGCTTGCAGGATCAGGGGACCTACGAGCAGTACTTC
CASSLQDQGTYEQYF
>-|TRBV27|-|TRBJ1-2
TGTGCCACCTACTACAGGGCAGGTGGCTACACCTTC
CATYYRAGGYTF
>-|TRBV6-1|-|TRBJ1-2
TGTGCCAGCAGTGATGGGGGCGACGGCTATGGCTACACCTTC
CASSDGGDGYGYTF
>-|TRBV4-1|-|TRBJ2-2
TGCGCCAGCAGCCAACTCGGACAGAGGCTGGTCGGCGGGGAGCTGTTTTTT
CASSQLGQRLVGGELFF
>-|TRBV20-1|-|TRBJ1-1
TGCAGTGCGGGAGGGCCCACTGAAGCTTTCTTT
CSAGGPTEAFF
>-|TRBV19|-|TRBJ2-1
TGTGCCAGTAGTATCCCAGGGAATGAGCAGTTCTTC
CASSIPGNEQFF
>TRBD2|TRBV9|-|TRBJ2-5
TGTGCCAGCAGCGTAGTTCGGGCAGCGGGAGCTGTAGAGACCCAGTACTTC
CASSVVRAAGAVETQYF
>TRBD2|TRBV29-1|-|TRBJ2-3
TGCAGCGCCTCAACTAGCGGGGGAGGAGATACGCAGTATTTT
CSASTSGGGDTQYF
>-|TRBV19|-|TRBJ2-7
TGTGCCAGTAGTATTGATGACTCCGCCTACGAGCAGTACTTC
CASSIDDSAYEQYF
>-|TRBV7-9|once|TRBJ1-4
TGTTCCAGCACCCTTATAGCGGGAGTTGGAGAAAAACTGTTTTTT
CSSTLIAGVGEKLFF
>TRBD1|TRBV7-6|once|TRBJ2-7
TGTGCCAGCAGCCCCGGGACAGGGGGCTACGAGCAGTACTTC
CASSPGTGGYEQYF
>-|TRBV28|-|TRBJ1-3
TGTGCCAGCACCTCTCGAGGGCGACCCACCATATATTTT
CASTSRGRPTIYF
>-|TRBV10-3|-|TRBJ2-7
TGTGCCATCAGTGAACCCCCCGGGAGTCTCGGGAAACCAACCTACGAGCAGTACTTC
CAISEPPGSLGKPTYEQYF